The source of this TCR beta chain is a study of blood T cell repertoires in COVID-19. Study summary: Both acute and convalescent COVID-19 samples were obtained from the United States, Italy and Spain. Sources were T cells, B-cell-depleted T cells, or PBMCs; the material itself was cDNA or gDNA.

Trimming cost V 0 bases and J 9 bases, with 12 bases left between them. In germline, CDR1 is GTSNPN, CDR2 SVGIG (reference sequence). The CDR3 covers 14 residues. In the original processing: Nucleated cell number was recorded as an estimate derived from reference gene primer amplification. TCRdb keeps only in-frame clones here, not all; method: immunoSEQ multiplex PCR. The V and J calls and clone size come from that table; D and trimming were worked out from the DNA. This sample has approximately 210,000 clones; roughly nine tenths occur once, and the top ten carry under 1.5%. The gene calls are TRBV30 and TRBJ1-6; D is uncertain. The sequenced sample consisted of peripheral blood. This sequence originates from a young man with acute or convalescent COVID-19. The CDR3: CAWSVGGGSSPLHF. CDR3 nucleotides: TGTGCCTGGAGTGTTGGAGGAGGATCTTCACCCCTCCACTTT. Full variable domain (missing parts from reference TRBV30 and TRBJ1-6): SQTIHQWPATLVQPVGSPLSLECTVEGTSNPNLYWYRQAAGRGLQLLFYSVGIGQISSEVPQNLSASRPQDRQFILSSKKLLLSDSGFYLCAWSVGGGSSPLHFGNGTRLTVT.